This T cell receptor beta chain was captured in a study of Graves' ophthalmopathy and Graves' hyperthyroidism. General study results and limits: Most expanded thyroid clonotypes above 0.001 frequency also appeared in blood.

Only newly diagnosed hyperthyroidism patients aged 18 to 65, with under 2 months' duration, were enrolled. Amplification of TCR beta CDR3 regions used RNA transcripts. HTBI primers primed a first-round RT-PCR, and a second-round multiplex PCR followed. A single record per CDR3 protein comes from TCRdb applying MiXCR to the multiplex PCR reads. This table has some 370,000 distinct CDR3 sequences, roughly 15% appearing once. Germline V gene lookup returns CDR1 GTSNPN and CDR2 SVGIG (reference sequence). After removal of 4 bases from V and 4 bases from J, the junction contained 8 bases not matched to a gene. The CDR3 extends over 14 amino acids. This clonotype was observed many times. Its antigen remains unknown.

The rearrangement joins TRBV30 to TRBJ2-7, with TRBD2 identical over 9 bases. The specimen sequenced was peripheral blood. The sequence was collected from an adult woman with stable Graves' hyperthyroidism. This CDR3 reads CAWKALAGSYEQYF. The CDR3 DNA sequence: TGTGCCTGGAAGGCACTAGCGGGTTCTTACGAGCAGTACTTC. Together with reference TRBV30 and TRBJ2-7, the CDR3 gives the full variable domain: SQTIHQWPATLVQPVGSPLSLECTVEGTSNPNLYWYRQAAGRGLQLLFYSVGIGQISSEVPQNLSASRPQDRQFILSSKKLLLSDSGFYLCAWKALAGSYEQYFGPGTRLTVT.